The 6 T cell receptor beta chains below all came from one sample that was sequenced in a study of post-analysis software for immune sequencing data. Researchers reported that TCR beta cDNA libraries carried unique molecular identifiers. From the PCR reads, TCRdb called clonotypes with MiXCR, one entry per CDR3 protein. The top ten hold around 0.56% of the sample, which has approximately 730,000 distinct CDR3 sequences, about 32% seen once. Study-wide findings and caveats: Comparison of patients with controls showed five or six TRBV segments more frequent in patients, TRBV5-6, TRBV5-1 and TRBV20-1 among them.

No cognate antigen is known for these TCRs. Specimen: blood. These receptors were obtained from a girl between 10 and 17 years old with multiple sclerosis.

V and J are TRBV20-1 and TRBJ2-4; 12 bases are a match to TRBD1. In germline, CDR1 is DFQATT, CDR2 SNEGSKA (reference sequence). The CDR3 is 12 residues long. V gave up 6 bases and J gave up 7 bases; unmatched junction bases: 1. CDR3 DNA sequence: TGCAGTGCCGGGACAGGGGGCAACATTCAGTACTTC. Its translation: CSAGTGGNIQYF.

CDR3 loop: CASSLRPKSGGGTDTQYF. CDR3 nucleotide sequence: TGTGCCAGCAGCTTACGTCCTAAAAGCGGGGGAGGCACAGATACGCAGTATTTT. V usage is TRBV7-6 and J usage is TRBJ2-3; 8 positions agree with TRBD2. The CDR3 contains 18 residues. The ends lost 2 bases at V and 1 base at J; junction bases unmatched: 11. CDR1 SGHVS and CDR2 FNYEAQ come from the germline V gene.

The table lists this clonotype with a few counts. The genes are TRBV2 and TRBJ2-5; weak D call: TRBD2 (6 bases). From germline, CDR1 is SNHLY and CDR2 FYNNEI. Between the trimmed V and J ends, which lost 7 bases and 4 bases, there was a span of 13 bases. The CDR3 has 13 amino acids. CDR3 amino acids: CASMGGQIETQYF. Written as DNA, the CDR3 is TGTGCCAGCATGGGAGGTCAAATAGAGACCCAGTACTTC.

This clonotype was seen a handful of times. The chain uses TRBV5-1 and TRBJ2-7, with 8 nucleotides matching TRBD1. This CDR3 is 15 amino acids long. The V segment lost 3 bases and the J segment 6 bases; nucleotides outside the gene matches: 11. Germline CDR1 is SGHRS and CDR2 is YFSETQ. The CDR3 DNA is TGCGCCAGCAGCTCCCTTCGTAGACAGGGGTCCGAGCAGTACTTC. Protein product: CASSSLRRQGSEQYF.

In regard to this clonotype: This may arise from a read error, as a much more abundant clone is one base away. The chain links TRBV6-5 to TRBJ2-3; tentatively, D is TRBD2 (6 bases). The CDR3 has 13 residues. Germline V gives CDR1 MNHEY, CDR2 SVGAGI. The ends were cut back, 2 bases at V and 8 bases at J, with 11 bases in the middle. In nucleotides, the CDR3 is TGTGCCAGCAGTTACGCGTTGGGGGGTACGCAGTATTTT. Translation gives CASSYALGGTQYF.

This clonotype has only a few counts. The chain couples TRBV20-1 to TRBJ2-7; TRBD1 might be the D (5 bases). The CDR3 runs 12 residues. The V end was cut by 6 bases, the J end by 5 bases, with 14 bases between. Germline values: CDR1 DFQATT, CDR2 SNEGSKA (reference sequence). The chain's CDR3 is CSAVPGHNEQYF. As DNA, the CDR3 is TGCAGTGCCGTACCAGGACACAACGAGCAGTACTTC.